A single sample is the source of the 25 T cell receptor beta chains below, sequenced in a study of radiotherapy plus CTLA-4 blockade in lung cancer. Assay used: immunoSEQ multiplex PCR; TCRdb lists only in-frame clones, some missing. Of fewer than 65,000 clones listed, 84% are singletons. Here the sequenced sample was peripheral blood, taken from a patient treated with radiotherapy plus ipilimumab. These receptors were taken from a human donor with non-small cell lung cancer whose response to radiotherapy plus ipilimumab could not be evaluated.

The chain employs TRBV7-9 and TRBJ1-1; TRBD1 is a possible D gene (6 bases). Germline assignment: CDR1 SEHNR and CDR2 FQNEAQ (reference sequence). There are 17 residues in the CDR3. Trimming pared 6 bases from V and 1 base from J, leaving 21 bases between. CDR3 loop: CASSQALGAAGNTEAFF. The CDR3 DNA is TGTGCCAGCAGTCAAGCCCTGGGGGCCGCGGGGAACACTGAAGCTTTCTTT.

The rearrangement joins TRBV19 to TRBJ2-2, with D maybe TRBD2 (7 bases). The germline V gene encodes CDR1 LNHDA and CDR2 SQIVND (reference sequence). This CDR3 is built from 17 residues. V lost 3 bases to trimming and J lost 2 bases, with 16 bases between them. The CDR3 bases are TGTGCCAGTAGTATTTTGTCGGGGGGCTTCAACACCGGGGAGCTGTTTTTT. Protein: CASSILSGGFNTGELFF.

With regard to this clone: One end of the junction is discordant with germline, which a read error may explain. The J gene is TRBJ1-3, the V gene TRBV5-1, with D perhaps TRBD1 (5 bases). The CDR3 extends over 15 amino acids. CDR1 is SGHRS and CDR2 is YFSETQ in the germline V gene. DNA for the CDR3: TGCGCCAGCAGCTTGGCCCGGGGGTCTGTAAACACCATATATTTT. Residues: CASSLARGSVNTIYF.

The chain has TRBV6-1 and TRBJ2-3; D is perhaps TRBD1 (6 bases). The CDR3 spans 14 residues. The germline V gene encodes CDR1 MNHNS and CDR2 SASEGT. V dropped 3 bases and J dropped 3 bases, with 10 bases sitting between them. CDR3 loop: CASSDRGSTDTQYF. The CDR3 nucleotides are TGTGCCAGCAGTGATAGGGGGTCGACAGATACGCAGTATTTT.

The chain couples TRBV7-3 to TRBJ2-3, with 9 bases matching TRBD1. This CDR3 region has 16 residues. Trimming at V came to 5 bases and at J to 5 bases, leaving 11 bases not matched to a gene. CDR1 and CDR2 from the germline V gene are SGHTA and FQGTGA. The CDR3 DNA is TGTGCCAGCAGCGGACCTGGGACAGGGCGGGGAGATACGCAGTATTTT. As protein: CASSGPGTGRGDTQYF.

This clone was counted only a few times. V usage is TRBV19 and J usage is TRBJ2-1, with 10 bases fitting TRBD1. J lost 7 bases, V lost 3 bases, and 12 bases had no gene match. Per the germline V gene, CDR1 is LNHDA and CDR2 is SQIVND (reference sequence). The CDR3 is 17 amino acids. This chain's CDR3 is CASSMTLTGGTKNEQFF. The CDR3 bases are TGTGCCAGTAGTATGACATTGACAGGGGGCACTAAAAATGAGCAGTTCTTC.

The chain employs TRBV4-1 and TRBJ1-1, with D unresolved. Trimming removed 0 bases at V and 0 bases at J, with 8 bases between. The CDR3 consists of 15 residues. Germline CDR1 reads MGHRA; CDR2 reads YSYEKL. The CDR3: CASSQDRQVNTEAFF. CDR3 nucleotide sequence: TGCGCCAGCAGCCAAGATAGGCAGGTGAACACTGAAGCTTTCTTT.

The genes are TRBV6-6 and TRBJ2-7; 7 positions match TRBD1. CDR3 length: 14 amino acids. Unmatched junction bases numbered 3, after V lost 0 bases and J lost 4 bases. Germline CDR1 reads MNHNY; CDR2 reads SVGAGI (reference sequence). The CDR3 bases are TGTGCCAGCAGTTACTCAGTCAGGGGGTACGAGCAGTACTTC. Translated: CASSYSVRGYEQYF.

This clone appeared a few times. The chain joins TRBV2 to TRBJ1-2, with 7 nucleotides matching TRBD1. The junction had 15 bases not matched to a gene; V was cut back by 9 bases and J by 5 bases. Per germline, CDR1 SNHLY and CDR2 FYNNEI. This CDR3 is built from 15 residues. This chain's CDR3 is CASFFQGGQRYGYTF. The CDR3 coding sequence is TGTGCCAGTTTCTTCCAGGGGGGACAGAGATATGGCTACACCTTC.

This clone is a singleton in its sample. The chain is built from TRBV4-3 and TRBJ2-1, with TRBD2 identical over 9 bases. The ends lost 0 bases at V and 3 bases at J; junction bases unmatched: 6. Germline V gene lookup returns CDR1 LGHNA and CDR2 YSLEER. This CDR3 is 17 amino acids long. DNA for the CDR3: TGCGCCAGCAGCCAAGATCCGGGTAGCGGGGGCTACAATGAGCAGTTCTTC. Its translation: CASSQDPGSGGYNEQFF.

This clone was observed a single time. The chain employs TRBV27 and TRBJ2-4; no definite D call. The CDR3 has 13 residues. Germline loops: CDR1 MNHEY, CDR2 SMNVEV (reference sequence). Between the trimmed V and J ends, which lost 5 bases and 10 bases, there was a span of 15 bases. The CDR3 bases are TGTGCCAGCAGTCTCTCGGCACTCGGGATTCAGTACTTC. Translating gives CASSLSALGIQYF.

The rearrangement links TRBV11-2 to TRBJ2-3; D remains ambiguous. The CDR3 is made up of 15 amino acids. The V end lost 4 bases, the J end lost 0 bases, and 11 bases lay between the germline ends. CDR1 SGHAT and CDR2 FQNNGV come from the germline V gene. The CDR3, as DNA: TGTGCCAGCAGCTCACACCACCCTAGCACAGATACGCAGTATTTT. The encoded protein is CASSSHHPSTDTQYF.

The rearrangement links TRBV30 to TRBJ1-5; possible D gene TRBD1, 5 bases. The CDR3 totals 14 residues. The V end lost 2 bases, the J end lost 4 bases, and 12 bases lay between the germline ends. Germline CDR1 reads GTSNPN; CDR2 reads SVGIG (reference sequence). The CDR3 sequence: CAWSTGGANQPQHF. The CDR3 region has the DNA TGTGCCTGGAGTACGGGAGGGGCGAATCAGCCCCAGCATTTT.

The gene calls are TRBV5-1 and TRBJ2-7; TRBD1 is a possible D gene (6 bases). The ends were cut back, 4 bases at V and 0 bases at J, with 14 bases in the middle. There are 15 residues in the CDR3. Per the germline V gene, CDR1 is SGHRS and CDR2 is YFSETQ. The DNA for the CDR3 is TGCGCCAGCAGCCTCCTAGACAGGAGCTCCTACGAGCAGTACTTC. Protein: CASSLLDRSSYEQYF.

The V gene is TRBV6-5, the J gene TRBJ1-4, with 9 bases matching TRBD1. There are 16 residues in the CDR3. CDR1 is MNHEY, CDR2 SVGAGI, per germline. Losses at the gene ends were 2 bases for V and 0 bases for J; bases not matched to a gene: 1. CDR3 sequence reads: CASSYRQGATNEKLFF. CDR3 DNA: TGTGCCAGCAGTTACCGACAGGGGGCAACTAATGAAAAACTGTTTTTT.

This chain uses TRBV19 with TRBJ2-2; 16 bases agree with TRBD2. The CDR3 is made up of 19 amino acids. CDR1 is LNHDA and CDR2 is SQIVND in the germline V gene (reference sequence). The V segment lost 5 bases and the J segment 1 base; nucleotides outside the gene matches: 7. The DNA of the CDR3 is TGTGCCAGTAGTCCCGGGACTAGCGGGAGGGCCATGAACACCGGGGAGCTGTTTTTT. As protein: CASSPGTSGRAMNTGELFF. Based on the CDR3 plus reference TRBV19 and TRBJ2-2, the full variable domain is DGGITQSPKYLFRKEGQNVTLSCEQNLNHDAMYWYRQDPGQGLRLIYYSQIVNDFQKGDIAEGYSVSREKKESFPLTVTSAQKNPTAFYLCASSPGTSGRAMNTGELFFGEGSRLTVL.

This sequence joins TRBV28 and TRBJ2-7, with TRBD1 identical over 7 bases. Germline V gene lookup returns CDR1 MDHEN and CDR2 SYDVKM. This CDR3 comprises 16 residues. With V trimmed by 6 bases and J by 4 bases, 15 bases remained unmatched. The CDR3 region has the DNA TGTGCCAGCAGACAGCTAGACAGGGCCGCTACGTACGAGCAGTACTTC. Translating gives CASRQLDRAATYEQYF.

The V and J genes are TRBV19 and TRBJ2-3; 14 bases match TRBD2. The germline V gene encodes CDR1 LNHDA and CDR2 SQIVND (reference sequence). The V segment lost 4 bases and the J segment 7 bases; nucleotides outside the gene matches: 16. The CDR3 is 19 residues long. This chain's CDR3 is CASSRTAPRLAGGSNTQYF. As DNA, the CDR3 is TGTGCCAGTAGTAGGACGGCACCTCGACTAGCGGGAGGGTCAAATACGCAGTATTTT.

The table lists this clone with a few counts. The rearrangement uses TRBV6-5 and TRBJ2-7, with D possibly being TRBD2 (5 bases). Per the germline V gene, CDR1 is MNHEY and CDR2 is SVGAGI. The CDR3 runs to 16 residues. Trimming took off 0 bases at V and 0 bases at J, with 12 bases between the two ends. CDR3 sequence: CASSYSAGATSYEQYF. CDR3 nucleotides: TGTGCCAGCAGTTACTCGGCGGGCGCGACCTCCTACGAGCAGTACTTC.

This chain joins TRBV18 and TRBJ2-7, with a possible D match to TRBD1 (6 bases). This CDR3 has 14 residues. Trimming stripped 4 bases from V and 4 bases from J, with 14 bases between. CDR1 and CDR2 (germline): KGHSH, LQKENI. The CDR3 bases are TGTGCCAGCTCACTTCTATCGGACAGATACGAGCAGTACTTC. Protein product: CASSLLSDRYEQYF.

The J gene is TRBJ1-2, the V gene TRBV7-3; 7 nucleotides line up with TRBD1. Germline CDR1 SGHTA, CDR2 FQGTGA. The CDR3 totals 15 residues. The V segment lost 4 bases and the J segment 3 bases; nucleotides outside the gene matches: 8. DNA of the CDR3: TGTGCCAGCAGCTCCTCAGGGGGGAGGCACTATGGCTACACCTTC. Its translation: CASSSSGGRHYGYTF.

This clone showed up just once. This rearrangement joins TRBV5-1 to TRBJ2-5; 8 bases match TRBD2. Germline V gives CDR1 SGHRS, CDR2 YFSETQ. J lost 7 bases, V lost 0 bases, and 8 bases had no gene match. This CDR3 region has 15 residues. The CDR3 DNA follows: TGCGCCAGCAGCTTGGTCACTAGCGGAGAGGGGACCCAGTACTTC. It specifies CASSLVTSGEGTQYF. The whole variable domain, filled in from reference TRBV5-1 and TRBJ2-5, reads KAGVTQTPRYLIKTRGQQVTLSCSPISGHRSVSWYQQTPGQGLQFLFEYFSETQRNKGNFPGRFSGRQFSNSRSEMNVSTLELGDSALYLCASSLVTSGEGTQYFGPGTRLLVL.

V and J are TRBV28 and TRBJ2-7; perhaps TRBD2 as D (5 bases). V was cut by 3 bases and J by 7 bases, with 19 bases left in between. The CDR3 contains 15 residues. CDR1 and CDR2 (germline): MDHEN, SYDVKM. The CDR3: CASSLGPRADTEQYF. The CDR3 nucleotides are TGTGCCAGCAGTTTGGGCCCGAGGGCAGATACTGAGCAGTACTTC.

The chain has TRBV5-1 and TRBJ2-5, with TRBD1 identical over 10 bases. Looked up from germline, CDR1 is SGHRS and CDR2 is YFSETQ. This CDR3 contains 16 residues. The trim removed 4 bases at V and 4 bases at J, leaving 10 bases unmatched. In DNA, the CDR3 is TGCGCCAGCAGCCGAGGGACAGGGGATGTGCTAGAGACCCAGTACTTC. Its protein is CASSRGTGDVLETQYF.

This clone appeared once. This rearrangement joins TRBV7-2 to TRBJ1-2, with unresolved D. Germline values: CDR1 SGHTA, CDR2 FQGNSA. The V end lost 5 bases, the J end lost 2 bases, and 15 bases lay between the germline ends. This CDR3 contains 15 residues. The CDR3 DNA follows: TGTGCCAGCAGCCCCACTTGGAGAACCAACTATGGCTACACCTTC. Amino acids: CASSPTWRTNYGYTF.